This TCR beta chain stems from a study of early T cells in non-severe SARS-CoV-2 infection. Across the study: Alpha and beta chains were unpaired, from unsorted whole-blood bulk RNA.

Points from the study as a whole: Anti-spike CD8 responses were favored by VDJdb matching, which missed private and CD4 specificities.

In regard to this clonotype: No antigen is known for it.

Researchers tagged individual cDNA molecules with unique molecular identifiers. A single record per CDR3 protein comes from TCRdb applying MiXCR to the 5' RACE reads. This repertoire shows more than 85,000 distinct CDR3 sequences, 16% found once; its top ten account for roughly 1.2%. Trimming stripped 8 bases from V and 6 bases from J, with 16 bases between. The germline V gene has CDR1 MNHEY and CDR2 SVGEGT. This CDR3 has 13 amino acids. The sequenced material came from whole blood. The rearrangement uses TRBV6-2 or TRBV6-3 and TRBJ2-5; a weak D match, TRBD1 (6 bases). This TCR derives from an adult who was a healthcare worker with PCR-confirmed SARS-CoV-2 infection or an uninfected control (not recorded which). CDR3 nucleotide sequence: TGTGCCAGCGGGGTCAGGACAGTAAAGACCCAGTACTTC. It specifies CASGVRTVKTQYF.